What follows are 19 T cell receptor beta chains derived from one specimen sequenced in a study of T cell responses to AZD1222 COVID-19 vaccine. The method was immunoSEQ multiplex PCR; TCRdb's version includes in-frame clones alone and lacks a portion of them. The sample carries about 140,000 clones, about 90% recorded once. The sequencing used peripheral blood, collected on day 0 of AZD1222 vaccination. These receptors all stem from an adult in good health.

The CDR3 loop reads CASSPVLLNTEAFF. CDR3 in DNA: TGTGCCAGCAGCCCCGTCCTGTTGAACACTGAAGCTTTCTTT. J is TRBJ1-1 and V is TRBV28; D gene ambiguous. Trimming shortened V by 6 bases and J by 0 bases, and 11 bases separated the two germline ends. This CDR3 region has 14 residues. Per the germline V gene, CDR1 is MDHEN and CDR2 is SYDVKM.

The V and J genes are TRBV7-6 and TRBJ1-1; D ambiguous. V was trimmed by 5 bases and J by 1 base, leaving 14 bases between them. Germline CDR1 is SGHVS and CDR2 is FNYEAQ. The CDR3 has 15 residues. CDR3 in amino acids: CASSPFKGSNTEAFF. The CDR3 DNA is TGTGCCAGCAGCCCGTTTAAAGGCTCGAACACTGAAGCTTTCTTT.

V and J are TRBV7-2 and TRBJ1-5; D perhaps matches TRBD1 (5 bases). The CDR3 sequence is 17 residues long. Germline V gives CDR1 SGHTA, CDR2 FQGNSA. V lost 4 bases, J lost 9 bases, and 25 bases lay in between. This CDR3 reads CASSSLRGGLRPGPQHF. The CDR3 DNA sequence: TGTGCCAGCAGCTCCCTTCGGGGGGGACTTCGGCCAGGGCCCCAGCATTTT. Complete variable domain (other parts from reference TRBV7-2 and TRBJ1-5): GAGVSQSPSNKVTEKGKDVELRCDPISGHTALYWYRQSLGQGLEFLIYFQGNSAPDKSGLPSDRFSAERTGGSVSTLTIQRTQQEDSAVYLCASSSLRGGLRPGPQHFGDGTRLSIL.

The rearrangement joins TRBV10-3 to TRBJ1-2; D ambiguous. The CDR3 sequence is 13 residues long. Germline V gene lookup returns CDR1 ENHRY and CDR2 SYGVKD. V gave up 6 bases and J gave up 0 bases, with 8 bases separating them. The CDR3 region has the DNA TGTGCCATCAGGCCGGCCGCTAACTATGGCTACACCTTC. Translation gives CAIRPAANYGYTF.

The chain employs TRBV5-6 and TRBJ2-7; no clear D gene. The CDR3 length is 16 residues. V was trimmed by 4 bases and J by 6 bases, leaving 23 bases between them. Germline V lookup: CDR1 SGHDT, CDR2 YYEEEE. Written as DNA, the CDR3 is TGTGCCAGCAGCGGCAGAGTATATAGGGAAGATTCCGAGCAGTACTTC. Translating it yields CASSGRVYREDSEQYF.

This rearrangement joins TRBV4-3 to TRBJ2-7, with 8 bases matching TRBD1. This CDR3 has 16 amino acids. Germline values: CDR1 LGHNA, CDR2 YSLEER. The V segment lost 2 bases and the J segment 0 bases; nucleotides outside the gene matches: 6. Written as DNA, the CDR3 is TGCGCCAGCAGCCAACTTATGGGGACAGGCTCCTACGAGCAGTACTTC. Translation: CASSQLMGTGSYEQYF.

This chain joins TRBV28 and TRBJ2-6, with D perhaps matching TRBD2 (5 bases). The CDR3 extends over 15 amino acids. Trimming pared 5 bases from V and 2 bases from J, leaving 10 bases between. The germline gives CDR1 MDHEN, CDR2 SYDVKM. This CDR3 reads CASSLSGTGANVLTF. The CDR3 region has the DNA TGTGCCAGCAGTCTCTCCGGGACTGGGGCCAACGTCCTGACTTTC. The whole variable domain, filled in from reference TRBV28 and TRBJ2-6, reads DVKVTQSSRYLVKRTGEKVFLECVQDMDHENMFWYRQDPGLGLRLIYFSYDVKMKEKGDIPEGYSVSREKKERFSLILESASTNQTSMYLCASSLSGTGANVLTFGAGSRLTVL.

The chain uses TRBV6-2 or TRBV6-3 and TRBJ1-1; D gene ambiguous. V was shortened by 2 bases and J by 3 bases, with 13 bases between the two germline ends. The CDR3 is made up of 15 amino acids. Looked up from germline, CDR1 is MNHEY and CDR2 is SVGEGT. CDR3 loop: CASSYRVGWDTEAFF. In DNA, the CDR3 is TGTGCCAGCAGTTACCGTGTAGGATGGGACACTGAAGCTTTCTTT.

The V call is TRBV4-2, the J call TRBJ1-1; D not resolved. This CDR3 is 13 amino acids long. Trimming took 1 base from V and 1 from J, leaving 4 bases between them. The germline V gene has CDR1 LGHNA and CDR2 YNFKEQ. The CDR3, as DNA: TGTGCCAGCAGCCAAGCACGGAACACTGAAGCTTTCTTT. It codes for CASSQARNTEAFF.

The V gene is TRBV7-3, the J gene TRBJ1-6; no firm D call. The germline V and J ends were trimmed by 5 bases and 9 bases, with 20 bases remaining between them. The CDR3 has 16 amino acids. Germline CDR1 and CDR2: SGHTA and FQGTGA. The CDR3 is CASSLRPGSRGSPLHF. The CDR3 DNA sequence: TGTGCCAGCAGCCTACGCCCGGGATCAAGAGGTTCACCCCTCCACTTT.

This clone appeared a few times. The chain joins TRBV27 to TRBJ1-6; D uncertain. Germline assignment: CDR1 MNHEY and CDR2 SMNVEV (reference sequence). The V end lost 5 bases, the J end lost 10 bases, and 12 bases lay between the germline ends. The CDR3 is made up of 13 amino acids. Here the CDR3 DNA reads TGTGCCAGCAGTCCCTCATTGGGGTCACCCCTCCACTTT. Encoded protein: CASSPSLGSPLHF.

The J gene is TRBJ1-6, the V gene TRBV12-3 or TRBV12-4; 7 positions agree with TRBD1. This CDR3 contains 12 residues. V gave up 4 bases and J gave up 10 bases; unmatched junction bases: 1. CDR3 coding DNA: TGTGCCAGCAGTTCAGGGGGATCACCCCTCCACTTT. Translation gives CASSSGGSPLHF.

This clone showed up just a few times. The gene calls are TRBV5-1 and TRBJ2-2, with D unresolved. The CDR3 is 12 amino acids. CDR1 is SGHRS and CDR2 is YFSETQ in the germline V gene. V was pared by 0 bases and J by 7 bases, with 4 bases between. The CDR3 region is CASSLEGGELFF. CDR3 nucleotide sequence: TGCGCCAGCAGCTTGGAAGGCGGGGAGCTGTTTTTT.

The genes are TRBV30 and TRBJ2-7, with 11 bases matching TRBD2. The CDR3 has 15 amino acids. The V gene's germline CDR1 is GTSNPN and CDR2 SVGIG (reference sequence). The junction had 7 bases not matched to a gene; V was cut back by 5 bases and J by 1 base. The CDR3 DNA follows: TGTGCCTGGGATCCCGGGACTAGCGGTTCCTACGAGCAGTACTTC. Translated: CAWDPGTSGSYEQYF.

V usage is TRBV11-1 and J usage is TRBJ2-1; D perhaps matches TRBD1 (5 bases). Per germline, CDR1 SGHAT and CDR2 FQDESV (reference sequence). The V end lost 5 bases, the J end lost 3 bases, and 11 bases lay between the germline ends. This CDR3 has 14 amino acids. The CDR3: CASSGADDYNEQFF. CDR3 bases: TGTGCCAGCAGCGGGGCGGACGACTACAATGAGCAGTTCTTC.

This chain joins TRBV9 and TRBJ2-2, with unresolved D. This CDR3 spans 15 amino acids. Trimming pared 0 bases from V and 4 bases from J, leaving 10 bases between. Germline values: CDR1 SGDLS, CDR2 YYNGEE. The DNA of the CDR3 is TGTGCCAGCAGCGTAGCTTCCGGGCCCACCGGGGAGCTGTTTTTT. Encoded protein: CASSVASGPTGELFF.

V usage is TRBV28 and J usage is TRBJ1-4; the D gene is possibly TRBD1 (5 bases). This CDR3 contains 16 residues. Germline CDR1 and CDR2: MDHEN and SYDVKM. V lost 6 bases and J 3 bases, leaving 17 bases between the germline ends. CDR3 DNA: TGTGCCAGCAGGTTGCCGTCAGCGGGGGCTAATGAAAAACTGTTTTTT. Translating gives CASRLPSAGANEKLFF.

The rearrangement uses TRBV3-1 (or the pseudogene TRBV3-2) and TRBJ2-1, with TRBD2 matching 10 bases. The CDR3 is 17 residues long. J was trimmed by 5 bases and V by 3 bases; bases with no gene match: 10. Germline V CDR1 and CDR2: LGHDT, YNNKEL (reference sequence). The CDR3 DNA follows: TGTGCCAGCAGCCAGCCACTTACTAGCGGGGTACACAATGAGCAGTTCTTC. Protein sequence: CASSQPLTSGVHNEQFF.

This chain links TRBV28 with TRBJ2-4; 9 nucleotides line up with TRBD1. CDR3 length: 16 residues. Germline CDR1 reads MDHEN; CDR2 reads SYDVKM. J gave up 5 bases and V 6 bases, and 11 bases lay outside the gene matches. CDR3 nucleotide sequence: TGTGCCAGCAGCGGCACGGGACAGGGTGAGCAAAACATTCAGTACTTC. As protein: CASSGTGQGEQNIQYF.